These 20 T cell receptor beta chains share one sample of origin, sequenced in a study of beta chain features in type 1 diabetes. What was sequenced were expressed TCRB transcripts, since all of the isolated RNA had been reverse transcribed. Produced via immunoSEQ multiplex PCR; TCRdb's table is partial and in-frame only. There are around 280,000 clones in the sample; about 8.5% occur only once, and over 0.8% lies in the top ten. Sequenced sample: central memory CD4+ T cells from blood. These receptors originate from a woman between 18 and 29 years old in good health.

The gene calls are TRBV28 and TRBJ1-5; 8 positions agree with TRBD1. CDR3 size: 13 residues. Trimming removed 3 bases from V and 6 bases from J; junction bases left unmatched: 1. Germline lookup yields CDR1 MDHEN and CDR2 SYDVKM. CDR3 nucleotide sequence: TGTGCCAGCAGTTTCAGGGGGCGTCAGCCCCAGCATTTT. Its protein product is CASSFRGRQPQHF.

This sequence joins TRBV7-7 and TRBJ2-4; 8 nucleotides line up with TRBD1. V was clipped by 5 bases and J by 7 bases; unmatched bases: 4. The CDR3 is made up of 13 amino acids. Germline CDR1 and CDR2: SSHAT and FNYEAQ (reference sequence). The CDR3 region is CASSPGTGNIQYF. In DNA form, the CDR3 reads TGTGCCAGCAGCCCCGGGACAGGCAACATTCAGTACTTC.

Only a few counts were recorded for this clone. J is TRBJ2-3 and V is TRBV15, with D tentatively TRBD2 (6 bases). V was shortened by 3 bases and J by 0 bases, with 7 bases between the two germline ends. Germline loops: CDR1 LNHNV, CDR2 YYDKDF (reference sequence). The length of the CDR3 is 14 residues. CDR3 DNA sequence: TGTGCCACCAGCAGGGGGACTAGCACAGATACGCAGTATTTT. This sequence encodes CATSRGTSTDTQYF.

This clone was seen a few times. The chain is built from TRBV19 and TRBJ2-1; D is perhaps TRBD1 (6 bases). The V and J ends lost 5 bases and 4 bases respectively, with 12 bases between them. CDR3 length: 14 amino acids. CDR1 and CDR2 from the germline V gene are LNHDA and SQIVND (reference sequence). The CDR3 loop is CASSSQGVYNEQFF. The CDR3 nucleotides read TGTGCCAGTAGTTCACAGGGTGTGTACAATGAGCAGTTCTTC. Variable domain in full (rest from reference TRBV19 and TRBJ2-1): DGGITQSPKYLFRKEGQNVTLSCEQNLNHDAMYWYRQDPGQGLRLIYYSQIVNDFQKGDIAEGYSVSREKKESFPLTVTSAQKNPTAFYLCASSSQGVYNEQFFGPGTRLTVL.

In its sample, this clone was seen a few times. With a far larger clone one base away, a read error is the likely cause. The V and J genes are TRBV4-1 and TRBJ2-1, with D possibly TRBD1 on 6 matching bases. V was shortened by 4 bases and J by 1 base, with 11 bases between the two germline ends. Germline V lookup: CDR1 MGHRA, CDR2 YSYEKL. This CDR3 region has 15 residues. The chain's CDR3 is CASSPTGRSYNEQFF. The CDR3 DNA is TGCGCCAGCAGCCCAACAGGGCGGTCCTACAATGAGCAGTTCTTC.

The rearrangement uses TRBV2 and TRBJ2-5; D remains ambiguous. This CDR3 contains 12 residues. The V and J ends lost 4 bases and 5 bases respectively, with 8 bases between them. Looked up from germline, CDR1 is SNHLY and CDR2 is FYNNEI. The DNA of the CDR3 is TGTGCCAGCAGTGGGTCTGCGGAGACCCAGTACTTC. Protein product: CASSGSAETQYF. Together with reference TRBV2 and TRBJ2-5, the CDR3 gives the full variable domain: EPEVTQTPSHQVTQMGQEVILRCVPISNHLYFYWYRQILGQKVEFLVSFYNNEISEKSEIFDDQFSVERPDGSNFTLKIRSTKLEDSAMYFCASSGSAETQYFGPGTRLLVL.

The chain combines TRBV7-9 with TRBJ2-7; a possible D gene is TRBD2 (6 bases). Germline CDR1 is SEHNR and CDR2 is FQNEAQ (reference sequence). The length of the CDR3 is 14 residues. V was clipped by 5 bases and J by 7 bases, with 18 bases between them. CDR3: CASSQEGPSQEQYF. The DNA of the CDR3 is TGTGCCAGCAGCCAGGAGGGGCCGTCGCAGGAGCAGTACTTC. Together with reference TRBV7-9 and TRBJ2-7, the CDR3 gives the full variable domain: DTGVSQNPRHKITKRGQNVTFRCDPISEHNRLYWYRQTLGQGPEFLTYFQNEAQLEKSRLLSDRFSAERPKGSFSTLEIQRTEQGDSAMYLCASSQEGPSQEQYFGPGTRLTVT.

Points on this clone: A junction boundary mismatches the germline segment, possibly from a read error. Distinct nucleotide sequences in the sample also encode this CDR3. The chain recombines TRBV18 with TRBJ2-1, with unresolved D. This CDR3 region has 13 residues. Looked up from germline, CDR1 is KGHSH and CDR2 is LQKENI. CDR3 sequence reads: CASSPQSYNEQFF. In DNA form, the CDR3 reads TGTGCCAGCTCCCCACAGAGCTACAATGAGCAGTTCTTC.

The V call is TRBV5-1, the J call TRBJ2-2; no firm D call. V was pared by 3 bases and J by 6 bases, with 9 bases between. Germline V gene lookup returns CDR1 SGHRS and CDR2 YFSETQ. The CDR3 is 13 amino acids. This CDR3 is CASSSLVAGELFF. The CDR3 nucleotides are TGCGCCAGCAGCTCGCTAGTAGCCGGGGAGCTGTTTTTT.

This chain connects TRBV4-3 to TRBJ1-1; 7 positions agree with TRBD1. The CDR3 is made up of 12 amino acids. Trimming at V came to 2 bases and at J to 14 bases, leaving 8 bases not matched to a gene. Germline V gives CDR1 LGHNA, CDR2 YSLEER. The CDR3 is CASSQPDRVLFF. CDR3 sequence (DNA): TGCGCCAGCAGCCAACCAGACAGGGTGCTATTCTTT.

This clone has just a few counts. The chain couples TRBV16 to TRBJ1-5; 9 nucleotides line up with TRBD1. CDR3 size: 16 residues. Per the germline V gene, CDR1 is KGHSY and CDR2 is FQNENV. V lost 4 bases and J lost 4; bases outside the gene matches: 8. The CDR3 reads CASSPWTGAGNQPQHF. CDR3 DNA sequence: TGTGCCAGCAGCCCATGGACAGGGGCGGGTAATCAGCCCCAGCATTTT. Looking up the rest from reference TRBV16 and TRBJ1-5 gives the full variable domain: GEEVAQTPKHLVRGEGQKAKLYCAPIKGHSYVFWYQQVLKNEFKFLISFQNENVFDETGMPKERFSAKCLPNSPCSLEIQATKLEDSAVYFCASSPWTGAGNQPQHFGDGTRLSIL.

This chain joins TRBV5-4 and TRBJ2-4; 7 bases are a match to TRBD2. V was pared by 0 bases and J by 0 bases, with 3 bases of the junction left unmatched. The CDR3 sequence is 16 residues long. The V gene's germline CDR1 is SGHNT and CDR2 YYREEE (reference sequence). The CDR3 DNA reads TGTGCCAGCAGCTTGGATCGCGGGGGAGCCAAAAACATTCAGTACTTC. This translates into CASSLDRGGAKNIQYF.

This clone was found a few times. This chain uses TRBV18 with TRBJ1-2; D gene uncertain. V lost 3 bases, J lost 4 bases, and 12 bases lay in between. CDR1 is KGHSH and CDR2 is LQKENI in the germline V gene. The CDR3 runs to 14 residues. The CDR3 bases are TGTGCCAGCTCACCGGGGAATCCTACCTATGGCTACACCTTC. This encodes CASSPGNPTYGYTF.

The table lists this clone with a few counts. The CDR3 region has the DNA TGTGCCAGCAGCCCCCACACAGGGCAGACCATATATTTT. This translates into CASSPHTGQTIYF. This chain joins TRBV7-2 and TRBJ1-3; D may be TRBD1 (6 bases). The V gene lost 5 bases and the J gene lost 10 bases, with 15 bases spanning the gap. Germline V lookup: CDR1 SGHTA, CDR2 FQGNSA. The length of the CDR3 is 13 residues.

This clone was picked up a small number of times. The chain employs TRBV29-1 and TRBJ1-1; tentative D call: TRBD1 (5 bases). Per the germline V gene, CDR1 is SQVTM and CDR2 is ANQGSEA. The CDR3 covers 12 residues. Trimming took off 4 bases at V and 7 bases at J, with 13 bases between the two ends. This CDR3 is CSVVKSGVEAFF. The CDR3, as DNA: TGCAGCGTTGTTAAGTCGGGGGTTGAAGCTTTCTTT.

This clone was counted at least ten times. The rearrangement uses TRBV21-1 and TRBJ1-2; TRBD1, the table's D call, lacks a check against the DNA. TRBV21-1 is a pseudogene segment. This CDR3 contains 14 residues. The CDR3 region is CASSNRTGWDGYTF. Here the CDR3 DNA reads TGTGCCAGCAGCAATCGGACAGGGTGGGATGGCTACACCTTC.

The J gene is TRBJ1-4, the V gene TRBV29-1; D is ambiguous. CDR3 length equals 13 residues. Trimming removed 4 bases at V and 6 bases at J, with 12 bases between. Germline CDR1 and CDR2: SQVTM and ANQGSEA. The CDR3 here is CSVASSLYEKLFF. CDR3 nucleotide sequence: TGCAGCGTTGCCTCCAGCCTTTATGAAAAACTGTTTTTT.

This chain uses TRBV5-6 with TRBJ1-2; D is unresolved. Per the germline V gene, CDR1 is SGHDT and CDR2 is YYEEEE. The V end lost 4 bases, the J end lost 7 bases, and 11 bases lay between the germline ends. The CDR3 consists of 12 residues. The CDR3 here is CASSPGPFGYTF. CDR3 bases: TGTGCCAGCAGCCCCGGTCCATTTGGCTACACCTTC.

This clone was recorded a few times. The J gene is TRBJ2-2, the V gene TRBV9; D is uncertain. V was trimmed by 3 bases and J by 10 bases, leaving 13 bases between them. The germline CDR1 and CDR2 sequences are SGDLS and YYNGEE. This CDR3 comprises 13 residues. The CDR3 sequence is CASSGGPLSELFF. CDR3 nucleotides: TGTGCCAGCAGCGGGGGTCCCCTCTCGGAGCTGTTTTTT.

This clone appeared a few times. This chain links TRBV7-2 with TRBJ2-3, with TRBD2 matching 8 bases. V dropped 6 bases and J dropped 2; count of bases not matched to a gene: 10. The CDR3 length is 16 residues. The germline V gene encodes CDR1 SGHTA and CDR2 FQGNSA. The CDR3 loop is CASRVVASGYTDTQYF. The CDR3 coding sequence is TGTGCCAGCAGGGTAGTGGCTAGCGGGTACACAGATACGCAGTATTTT.